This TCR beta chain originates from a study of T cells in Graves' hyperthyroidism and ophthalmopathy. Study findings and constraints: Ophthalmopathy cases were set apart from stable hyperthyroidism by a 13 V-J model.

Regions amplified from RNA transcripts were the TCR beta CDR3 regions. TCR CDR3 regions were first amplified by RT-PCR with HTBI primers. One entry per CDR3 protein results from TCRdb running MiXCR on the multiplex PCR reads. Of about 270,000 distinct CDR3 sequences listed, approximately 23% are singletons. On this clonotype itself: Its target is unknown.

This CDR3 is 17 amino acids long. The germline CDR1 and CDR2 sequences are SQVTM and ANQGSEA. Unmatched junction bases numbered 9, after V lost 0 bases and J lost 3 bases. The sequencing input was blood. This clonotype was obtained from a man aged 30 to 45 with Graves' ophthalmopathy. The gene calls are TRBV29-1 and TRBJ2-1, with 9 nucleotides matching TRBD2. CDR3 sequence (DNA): TGCAGCGTTGAAGATCTCGCTAGCGGGACAATCTACAATGAGCAGTTCTTC. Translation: CSVEDLASGTIYNEQFF.